Listed here are 20 T cell receptor beta chains from one sample, sequenced in a study of T-cell reconstitution after alpha-beta-depleted transplantation in children. The library targeted TCRbeta and was prepared with unique molecular identifiers. One entry per CDR3 protein results from TCRdb running MiXCR on the PCR reads. The table has around 420,000 distinct CDR3 sequences, roughly 15% seen once. Sequencing used PBMCs, mostly from graft donor cells, obtained 360 days after TCRalphabeta/CD19-depleted stem cell transplant. All receptors come from a boy in the first two years of life who had a stem cell transplant for Wiskott-Aldrich syndrome, so the T cells may come from the graft donor.

The CDR3 sequence is CASSLGFTYNSPLHF. DNA for the CDR3: TGTGCCAGCAGTTTGGGGTTCACCTATAATTCACCCCTCCACTTT. The V call is TRBV12-3 or TRBV12-4, the J call TRBJ1-6, with D unresolved. The V gene lost 3 bases and the J gene lost 2 bases, with 8 bases spanning the gap. The CDR3 has 15 residues.

This rearrangement joins TRBV7-9 to TRBJ1-2, with D hard to call. CDR1 is SEHNR, CDR2 FQNEAQ, per germline (reference sequence). V was trimmed by 2 bases and J by 2 bases, leaving 6 bases between them. This CDR3 comprises 13 residues. CDR3 coding DNA: TGTGCCAGCAGCTTACAGCTGAACTATGGCTACACCTTC. Its translation is CASSLQLNYGYTF. Full variable domain (rest looked up from reference TRBV7-9 and TRBJ1-2): DTGVSQNPRHKITKRGQNVTFRCDPISEHNRLYWYRQTLGQGPEFLTYFQNEAQLEKSRLLSDRFSAERPKGSFSTLEIQRTEQGDSAMYLCASSLQLNYGYTFGSGTRLTVV.

The V gene is TRBV28, the J gene TRBJ2-5, with 7 bases matching TRBD2. The V gene's germline CDR1 is MDHEN and CDR2 SYDVKM. The CDR3 has 17 amino acids. The V gene end was trimmed by 5 bases and the J gene end by 2 bases; junction bases not matched to a gene: 14. The CDR3 DNA sequence: TGTGCCAGCAGTCAGCCCTCGCTAGCGGAGCTACAAGAGACCCAGTACTTC. This codes for CASSQPSLAELQETQYF. Full variable domain (outside the CDR3, taken from reference TRBV28 and TRBJ2-5): DVKVTQSSRYLVKRTGEKVFLECVQDMDHENMFWYRQDPGLGLRLIYFSYDVKMKEKGDIPEGYSVSREKKERFSLILESASTNQTSMYLCASSQPSLAELQETQYFGPGTRLLVL.

This sequence joins TRBV28 and TRBJ2-7; D is uncertain. Trimming shortened V by 2 bases and J by 3 bases, and 11 bases separated the two germline ends. The CDR3 covers 14 residues. Looked up from germline, CDR1 is MDHEN and CDR2 is SYDVKM. CDR3 amino acids: CASSLPGRVYEQYF. The DNA of the CDR3 is TGTGCCAGCAGTTTACCGGGCAGAGTCTACGAGCAGTACTTC.

This clonotype was counted between two and nine times. This chain links TRBV7-2 with TRBJ2-5; 9 bases are shared with TRBD1. The CDR3 extends over 14 amino acids. Trimming took 8 bases from V and 5 from J; bases not matched to a gene: 9. Germline-derived CDR1 and CDR2 are SGHTA and FQGNSA. CDR3 sequence: CASGRGQGFETQYF. The CDR3 region has the DNA TGTGCCAGCGGAAGGGGACAGGGTTTCGAGACCCAGTACTTC.

The chain couples TRBV10-2 to TRBJ2-5, with TRBD1 matching over 10 bases. The CDR3 has 13 residues. Germline CDR1 and CDR2: WSHSY and SAAADI. With V trimmed by 8 bases and J by 6 bases, 6 bases remained unmatched. The CDR3 here is CASDRDRGKTQYF. The CDR3, as DNA: TGCGCCAGCGATCGGGACAGGGGAAAGACCCAGTACTTC.

This clonotype was picked up a small number of times. The chain employs TRBV20-1 and TRBJ2-3; TRBD2 aligns across 9 bases. CDR1 DFQATT and CDR2 SNEGSKA come from the germline V gene (reference sequence). The CDR3 loop spans 15 amino acids. Trimming took 2 bases from V and 3 from J; bases not matched to a gene: 6. The CDR3 sequence is CSARSSGGRTDTQYF. The CDR3 coding sequence is TGCAGTGCTAGATCCAGCGGGGGGAGAACAGATACGCAGTATTTT.

This clonotype was counted between two and nine times. V and J are TRBV27 and TRBJ2-2; the D is unclear. The germline V gene has CDR1 MNHEY and CDR2 SMNVEV (reference sequence). CDR3 length equals 13 residues. V gave up 5 bases and J gave up 0 bases, with 4 bases separating them. The DNA of the CDR3 is TGTGCCAGCAGTACCGCGAACACCGGGGAGCTGTTTTTT. This translates into CASSTANTGELFF.

The gene calls are TRBV10-3 and TRBJ2-2, with 10 positions matching TRBD2. CDR3 size: 16 residues. Germline V lookup: CDR1 ENHRY, CDR2 SYGVKD. V shed 3 bases, J shed 5 bases, and the junction held 6 bases outside the gene matches. The CDR3, as DNA: TGTGCCATCAGTGAAAGCGGGAGGGCCTTGACCGGGGAGCTGTTTTTT. Translation: CAISESGRALTGELFF.

This chain uses TRBV11-2 with TRBJ2-1, with D unresolved. Trimming stripped 5 bases from V and 10 bases from J, with 21 bases between. CDR1 SGHAT and CDR2 FQNNGV come from the germline V gene. The CDR3 has 15 residues. CDR3 coding DNA: TGTGCCAGCAGCCTAAGGGCCGGTCGGGTTTCCGAGCAGTTCTTC. As protein: CASSLRAGRVSEQFF.

This chain links TRBV12-3 or TRBV12-4 with TRBJ2-1; 8 bases agree with TRBD1. The V segment lost 6 bases and the J segment 6 bases; nucleotides outside the gene matches: 7. The CDR3 runs to 14 residues. CDR3 loop: CASSDRGFFNEQFF. In DNA form, the CDR3 reads TGTGCCAGCAGCGACAGGGGTTTTTTCAATGAGCAGTTCTTC.

The chain carries TRBV20-1 and TRBJ2-1; weak D call: TRBD2 (6 bases). Germline CDR1 DFQATT, CDR2 SNEGSKA (reference sequence). The CDR3 length is 12 residues. With 4 bases removed from V and 6 bases from J, the gap between germline ends came to 10 bases. CDR3 residues: CSAIGSGNEQFF. As DNA, the CDR3 is TGCAGTGCTATCGGGAGCGGCAATGAGCAGTTCTTC.

The chain couples TRBV12-3 or TRBV12-4 to TRBJ2-4, with D perhaps TRBD1 (5 bases). V was cut by 4 bases and J by 0 bases, with 28 bases left in between. The CDR3 runs to 21 residues. The CDR3 region is CASSSTPWGRVGILAKNIQYF. CDR3 nucleotide sequence: TGTGCCAGCAGTTCTACGCCTTGGGGCAGGGTAGGGATTTTAGCCAAAAACATTCAGTACTTC.

This clonotype has just a few counts. The V gene is TRBV7-9, the J gene TRBJ1-2; 9 positions agree with TRBD1. Trimming took 3 bases from V and 7 from J; bases not matched to a gene: 6. This CDR3 has 14 residues. From germline, CDR1 is SEHNR and CDR2 FQNEAQ (reference sequence). In DNA form, the CDR3 reads TGTGCCAGCAGCTTCGAACAGGGGGCTGGTGGCTACACCTTC. Translating it yields CASSFEQGAGGYTF.

This clonotype was seen a few times. V usage is TRBV28 and J usage is TRBJ2-3; TRBD1 aligns across 7 bases. V lost 7 bases and J lost 4; bases outside the gene matches: 5. Germline CDR1 and CDR2: MDHEN and SYDVKM. The CDR3 consists of 13 residues. This CDR3 is CASNQGGADTQYF. CDR3 nucleotide sequence: TGTGCCAGCAACCAAGGGGGCGCAGATACGCAGTATTTT.

This clonotype was seen only a few times. The chain employs TRBV24-1 and TRBJ2-1; D is undetermined. CDR1 is KGHDR and CDR2 is SFDVKD in the germline V gene. CDR3 length: 12 amino acids. The V end was cut by 11 bases, the J end by 0 bases, with 7 bases between. The CDR3 DNA is TGTGCCAGTTCCGCCTCCTACAATGAGCAGTTCTTC. It translates to CASSASYNEQFF.

This clonotype has more than one count but fewer than ten. The chain is built from TRBV7-9 and TRBJ1-1; D gene unclear. Trimming took 7 bases from V and 1 from J, leaving 13 bases between them. The CDR3 covers 14 residues. Germline V CDR1 and CDR2: SEHNR, FQNEAQ (reference sequence). The CDR3 bases are TGTGCCAGCACTACTCAGGTCCAGAACACTGAAGCTTTCTTT. Amino acid sequence: CASTTQVQNTEAFF.

In this sample, this clonotype turned up a few times. V and J are TRBV15 and TRBJ2-3; D not resolved. The CDR3 is made up of 17 amino acids. CDR1 and CDR2 (germline): LNHNV, YYDKDF (reference sequence). V was trimmed by 0 bases and J by 2 bases, leaving 15 bases between them. The CDR3: CATSRDSIQRSTDTQYF. In DNA form, the CDR3 reads TGTGCCACCAGCAGAGATTCCATTCAGAGGTCCACAGATACGCAGTATTTT. Based on the CDR3 plus reference TRBV15 and TRBJ2-3, the full variable domain is DAMVIQNPRYQVTQFGKPVTLSCSQTLNHNVMYWYQQKSSQAPKLLFHYYDKDFNNEADTPDNFQSRRPNTSFCFLDIRSPGLGDTAMYLCATSRDSIQRSTDTQYFGPGTRLTVL.

This clonotype occurred a few times. The chain uses TRBV20-1 and TRBJ1-2; 9 bases align to TRBD1. Trimming cost V 3 bases and J 3 bases; bases outside gene matches: 2. The germline V gene encodes CDR1 DFQATT and CDR2 SNEGSKA (reference sequence). CDR3 length: 13 amino acids. The CDR3 region has the DNA TGCAGTGCTAGCCGGGACAGGGACTATGGCTACACCTTC. It specifies CSASRDRDYGYTF.

The V gene is TRBV12-3 or TRBV12-4, the J gene TRBJ1-5, with TRBD1 matching 7 bases. CDR3 length equals 15 residues. V trimming: 5 bases; J trimming: 4 bases; junction bases outside the gene matches: 8. CDR3 bases: TGTGCCAGCAGTCCCCAGTCAGGGGGTAATCAGCCCCAGCATTTT. This sequence encodes CASSPQSGGNQPQHF.